A single T cell receptor beta chain is shown here with its context. Its matching antigen is unknown. Other DNA sequences in the same sample also yield this CDR3. Measured with immunoSEQ multiplex PCR; TCRdb has only the in-frame clones, and not every one. The sample contains more than 45,000 clones, over 80% of which appear only once. This entry comes from a study of OX40 agonist ivuxolimab in advanced cancers. Trimming left V 1 base short and J 5 bases short, with 14 bases between. This CDR3 has 15 amino acids. Germline assignment: CDR1 LNHDA and CDR2 SQIVND (reference sequence). Study observations and caveats: Averaged across samples, CD8+ T cells carried more expanded clones than CD4+ did.

The cohort excluded patients with autoimmune disease history or systemic immunosuppression. This clonotype was obtained from an adult with an advanced solid tumor such as melanoma, head and neck, liver or kidney cancer. The chain recombines TRBV19 with TRBJ2-5; possible D gene TRBD1, 6 bases. This specimen consisted of CD4+ or CD8+ T cells sorted from blood, obtained in a trial of the OX40 agonist ivuxolimab. In DNA form, the CDR3 reads TGTGCCAGTAGTATAGGATCCAGGGGTGGGGAGACCCAGTACTTC. Translating it yields CASSIGSRGGETQYF.